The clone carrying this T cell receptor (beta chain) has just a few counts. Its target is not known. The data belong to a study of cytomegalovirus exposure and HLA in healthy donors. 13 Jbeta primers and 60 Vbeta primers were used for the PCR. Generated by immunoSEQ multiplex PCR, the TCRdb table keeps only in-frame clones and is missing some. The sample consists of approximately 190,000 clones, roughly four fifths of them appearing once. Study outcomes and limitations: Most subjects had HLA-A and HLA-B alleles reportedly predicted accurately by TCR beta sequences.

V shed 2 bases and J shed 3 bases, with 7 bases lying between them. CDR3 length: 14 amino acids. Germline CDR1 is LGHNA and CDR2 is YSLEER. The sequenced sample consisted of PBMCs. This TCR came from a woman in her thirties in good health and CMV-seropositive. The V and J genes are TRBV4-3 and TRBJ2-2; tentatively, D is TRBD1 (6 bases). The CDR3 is CASSQQGHTGELFF. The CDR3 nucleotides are TGCGCCAGCAGCCAACAGGGGCACACCGGGGAGCTGTTTTTT.